This T cell receptor beta chain was captured in a study of beta chain features in type 1 diabetes. Study-wide findings and caveats: Within each of all four CD4+ subsets, Type 1 diabetes patients had TCRB CDR3s that were moderately but significantly shorter.

With regard to this clone: Its antigen is still unknown.

Expressed TCRB transcripts were sequenced after all isolated RNA was converted to cDNA. Sequencing used immunoSEQ multiplex PCR; TCRdb keeps in-frame clones, though not all of them. The sample includes hundreds of thousands of clones, 13% of them seen just once. This TCR derives from a man aged 18 to 30 with type 1 diabetes. The sequenced material came from naive CD4+ T cells from blood.

DNA for the CDR3: TGCGCCAGCAGCCAAGTGAGCTTGGGGCATCAGCCCCAGCATTTT. This gives the protein CASSQVSLGHQPQHF. This chain uses TRBV4-1 with TRBJ1-5; TRBD1 might be the D (5 bases). The CDR3 spans 15 residues. Germline values: CDR1 MGHRA, CDR2 YSYEKL. V dropped 1 base and J dropped 5 bases, with 12 bases sitting between them.